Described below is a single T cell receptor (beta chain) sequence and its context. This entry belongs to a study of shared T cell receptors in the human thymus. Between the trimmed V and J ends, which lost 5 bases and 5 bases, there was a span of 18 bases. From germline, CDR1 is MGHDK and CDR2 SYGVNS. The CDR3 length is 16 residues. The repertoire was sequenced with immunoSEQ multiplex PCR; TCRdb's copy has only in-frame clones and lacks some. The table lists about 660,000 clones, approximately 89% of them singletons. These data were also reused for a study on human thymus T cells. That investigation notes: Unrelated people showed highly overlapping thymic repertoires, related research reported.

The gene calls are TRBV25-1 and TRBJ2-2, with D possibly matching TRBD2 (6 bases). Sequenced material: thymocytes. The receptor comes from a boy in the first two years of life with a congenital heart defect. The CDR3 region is CASSRGGLRLTGELFF. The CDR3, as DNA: TGTGCCAGCAGTCGTGGGGGACTGCGCCTGACCGGGGAGCTGTTTTTT.